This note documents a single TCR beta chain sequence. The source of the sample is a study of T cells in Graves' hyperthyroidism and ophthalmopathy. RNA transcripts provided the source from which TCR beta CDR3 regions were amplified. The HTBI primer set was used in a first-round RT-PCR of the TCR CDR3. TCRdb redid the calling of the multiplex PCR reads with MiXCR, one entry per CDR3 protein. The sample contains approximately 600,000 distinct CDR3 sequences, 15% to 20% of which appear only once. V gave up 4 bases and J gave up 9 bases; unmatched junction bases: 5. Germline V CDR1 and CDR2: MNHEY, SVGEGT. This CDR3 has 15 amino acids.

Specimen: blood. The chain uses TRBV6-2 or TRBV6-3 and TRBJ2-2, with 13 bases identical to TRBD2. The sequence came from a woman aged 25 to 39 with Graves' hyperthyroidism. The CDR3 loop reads CASSSRTSGSRELFF. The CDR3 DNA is TGTGCCAGCAGTTCCCGGACTAGCGGGAGCAGGGAGCTGTTTTTT.